This entry features one T cell receptor (beta chain) sequence. The antigen remains undetermined. The data derive from a study of shared clonotypes between healthy human individuals. Study-level points and caveats: Estimated richness values were generally larger in naive subsets than in memory subsets.

The germline CDR1 and CDR2 sequences are SGHRS and YFSETQ. The CDR3 is made up of 16 amino acids. V was cut by 4 bases and J by 3 bases, with 17 bases left in between. Original processing notes: Junction-only immunoSEQ sequences carried no quality scores, so filtering differed. The repertoire was sequenced with immunoSEQ multiplex PCR; TCRdb's copy has only in-frame clones and lacks some. V and J calls and clone size are copied from that table; D and trimming were computed from the DNA. The sample shows approximately 1,500,000 clones, approximately 96% of them seen only once. The sequence came from a man aged 30 to 39 in good health. The source material was naive CD4+ T cells sorted from blood. Subset reported: CD45RA+ positively selected. This chain connects TRBV5-1 to TRBJ1-5; TRBD1 might be the D (5 bases). The CDR3 loop reads CASSPSGGGNNQPQHF. The CDR3 DNA sequence: TGCGCCAGCAGCCCCAGTGGGGGGGGGAACAATCAGCCCCAGCATTTT.